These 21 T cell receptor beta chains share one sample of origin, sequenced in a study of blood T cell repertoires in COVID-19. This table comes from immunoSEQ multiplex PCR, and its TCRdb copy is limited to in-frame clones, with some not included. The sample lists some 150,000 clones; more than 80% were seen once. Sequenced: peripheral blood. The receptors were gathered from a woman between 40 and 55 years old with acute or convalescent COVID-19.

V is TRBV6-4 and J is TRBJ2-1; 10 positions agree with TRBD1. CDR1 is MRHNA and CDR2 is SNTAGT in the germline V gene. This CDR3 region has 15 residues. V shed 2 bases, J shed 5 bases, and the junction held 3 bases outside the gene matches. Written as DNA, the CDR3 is TGTGCCAGCAGTGACGGGACAGGGGCCAACAATGAGCAGTTCTTC. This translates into CASSDGTGANNEQFF.

The CDR3 loop reads CASSYGTADSGANVLTF. CDR3 sequence (DNA): TGTGCCAGCAGCTATGGGACAGCCGACTCTGGGGCCAACGTCCTGACTTTC. V gene TRBV5-4 combines with J gene TRBJ2-6, with TRBD1 matching 7 bases. Germline CDR1 is SGHNT and CDR2 is YYREEE (reference sequence). V lost 3 bases, J lost 0 bases, and 6 bases stayed unmatched. The CDR3 is 17 amino acids. Using reference TRBV5-4 and TRBJ2-6 for the parts outside the CDR3, the full variable domain is ETGVTQSPTHLIKTRGQQVTLRCSSQSGHNTVSWYQQALGQGPQFIFQYYREEENGRGNFPPRFSGLQFPNYSSELNVNALELDDSALYLCASSYGTADSGANVLTFGAGSRLTVL.

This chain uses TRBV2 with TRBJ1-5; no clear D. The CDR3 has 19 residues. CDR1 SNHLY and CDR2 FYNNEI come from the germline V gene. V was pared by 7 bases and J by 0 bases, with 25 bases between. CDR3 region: CASTPDILGAGHSNQPQHF. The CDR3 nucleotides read TGTGCCAGCACCCCTGACATTTTGGGCGCAGGCCATAGCAATCAGCCCCAGCATTTT. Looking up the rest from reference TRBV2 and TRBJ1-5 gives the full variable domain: EPEVTQTPSHQVTQMGQEVILRCVPISNHLYFYWYRQILGQKVEFLVSFYNNEISEKSEIFDDQFSVERPDGSNFTLKIRSTKLEDSAMYFCASTPDILGAGHSNQPQHFGDGTRLSIL.

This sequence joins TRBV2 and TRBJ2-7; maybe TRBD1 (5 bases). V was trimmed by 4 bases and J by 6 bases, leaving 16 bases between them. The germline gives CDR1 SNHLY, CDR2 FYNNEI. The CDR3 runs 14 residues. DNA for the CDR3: TGTGCCAGCAGTGGGGGCTTGTCGGCGGTCGAGCAGTACTTC. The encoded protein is CASSGGLSAVEQYF.

The DNA for the CDR3 is TGTGCCATCAGTCGGGAGGTTAATTCACCCCTCCACTTT. It specifies CAISREVNSPLHF. This chain joins TRBV10-3 and TRBJ1-6, with D unclear. Trimming stripped 5 bases from V and 6 bases from J, with 8 bases between. From germline, CDR1 is ENHRY and CDR2 SYGVKD. The CDR3 length is 13 residues.

DNA for the CDR3: TGTGCCAGCAGTTTAACTACCTTAGCCTACGAGCAGTACTTC. Encoded protein: CASSLTTLAYEQYF. The V gene is TRBV27, the J gene TRBJ2-7; D is ambiguous. Trimming pared 2 bases from V and 2 bases from J, leaving 10 bases between. The CDR3 has 14 amino acids. Germline V gene sequence: CDR1 MNHEY, CDR2 SMNVEV (reference sequence).

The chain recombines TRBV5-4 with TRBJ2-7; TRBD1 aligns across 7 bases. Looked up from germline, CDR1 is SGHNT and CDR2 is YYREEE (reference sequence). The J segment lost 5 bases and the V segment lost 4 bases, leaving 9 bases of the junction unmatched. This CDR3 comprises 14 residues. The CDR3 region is CASSPRQGGDEQYF. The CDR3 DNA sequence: TGTGCCAGCAGCCCCCGACAGGGCGGCGACGAGCAGTACTTC.

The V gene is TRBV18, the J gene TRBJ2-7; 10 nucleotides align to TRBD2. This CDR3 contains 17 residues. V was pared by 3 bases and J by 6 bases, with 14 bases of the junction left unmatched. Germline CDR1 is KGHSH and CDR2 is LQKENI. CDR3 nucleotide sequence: TGTGCCAGCTCACCGAATCTAGCGGGAGTTGATCTTGGCGAGCAGTACTTC. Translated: CASSPNLAGVDLGEQYF.

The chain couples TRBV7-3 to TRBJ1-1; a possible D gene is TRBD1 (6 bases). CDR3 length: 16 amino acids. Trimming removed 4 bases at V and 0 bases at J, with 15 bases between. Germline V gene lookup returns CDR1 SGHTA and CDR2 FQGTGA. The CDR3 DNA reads TGTGCCAGCAGCTCAAAACCCGGACAGTTGAACACTGAAGCTTTCTTT. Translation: CASSSKPGQLNTEAFF.

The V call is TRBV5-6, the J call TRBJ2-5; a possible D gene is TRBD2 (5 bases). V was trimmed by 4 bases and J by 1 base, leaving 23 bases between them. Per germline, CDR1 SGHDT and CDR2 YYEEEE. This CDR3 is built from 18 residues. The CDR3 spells CASSRGMGRGTSQETQYF. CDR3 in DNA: TGTGCCAGCAGCCGTGGAATGGGTCGGGGAACATCCCAAGAGACCCAGTACTTC.

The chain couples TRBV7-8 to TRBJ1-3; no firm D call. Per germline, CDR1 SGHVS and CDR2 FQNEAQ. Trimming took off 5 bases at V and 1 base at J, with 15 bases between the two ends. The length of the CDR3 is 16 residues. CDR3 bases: TGTGCCAGCAGCCCGCCTCCTCGGGTTTCTGGAAACACCATATATTTT. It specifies CASSPPPRVSGNTIYF.

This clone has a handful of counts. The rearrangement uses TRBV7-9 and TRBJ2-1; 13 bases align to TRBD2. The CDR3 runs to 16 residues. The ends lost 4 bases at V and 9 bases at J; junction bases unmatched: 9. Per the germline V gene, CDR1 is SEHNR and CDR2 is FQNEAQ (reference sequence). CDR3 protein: CASSYTGLAGDTEQFF. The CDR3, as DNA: TGTGCCAGCAGCTACACCGGACTAGCGGGGGACACTGAGCAGTTCTTC.

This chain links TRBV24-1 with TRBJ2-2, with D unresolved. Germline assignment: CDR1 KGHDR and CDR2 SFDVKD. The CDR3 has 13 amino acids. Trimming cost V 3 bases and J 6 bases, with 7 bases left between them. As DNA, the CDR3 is TGTGCCACCAGTGATAACAGCCCCGGGGAGCTGTTTTTT. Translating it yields CATSDNSPGELFF.

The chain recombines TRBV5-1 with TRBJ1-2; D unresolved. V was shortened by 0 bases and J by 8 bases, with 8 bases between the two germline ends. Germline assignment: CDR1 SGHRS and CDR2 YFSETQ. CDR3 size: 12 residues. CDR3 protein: CASSLVDKGYTF. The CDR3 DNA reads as TGCGCCAGCAGCTTGGTAGACAAAGGCTACACCTTC.

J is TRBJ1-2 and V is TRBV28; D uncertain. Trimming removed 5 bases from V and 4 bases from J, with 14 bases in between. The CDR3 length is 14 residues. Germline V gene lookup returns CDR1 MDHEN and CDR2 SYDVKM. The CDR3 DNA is TGTGCCAGCAGTGACACCTCCCGGGGCTATGGCTACACCTTC. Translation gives CASSDTSRGYGYTF.

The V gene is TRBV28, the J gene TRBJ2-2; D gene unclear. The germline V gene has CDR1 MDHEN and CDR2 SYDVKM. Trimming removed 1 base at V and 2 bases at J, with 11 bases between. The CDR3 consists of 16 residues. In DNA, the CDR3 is TGTGCCAGCAGTTTATTTGAACTATTCAACACCGGGGAGCTGTTTTTT. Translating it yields CASSLFELFNTGELFF.

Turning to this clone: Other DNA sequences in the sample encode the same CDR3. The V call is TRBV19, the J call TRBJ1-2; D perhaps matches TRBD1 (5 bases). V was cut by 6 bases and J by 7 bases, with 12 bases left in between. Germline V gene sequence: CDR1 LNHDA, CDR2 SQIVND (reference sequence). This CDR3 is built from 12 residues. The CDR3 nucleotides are TGTGCCAGTAGCCTCGGGGGGGGTGGCTACACCTTC. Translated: CASSLGGGGYTF.

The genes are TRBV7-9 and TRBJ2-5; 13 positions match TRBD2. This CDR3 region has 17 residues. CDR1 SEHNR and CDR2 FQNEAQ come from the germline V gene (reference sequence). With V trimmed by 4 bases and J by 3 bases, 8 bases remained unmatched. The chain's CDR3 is CASSSLAGGPWKETQYF. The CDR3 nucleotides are TGTGCCAGCAGCTCACTAGCGGGAGGGCCTTGGAAAGAGACCCAGTACTTC.

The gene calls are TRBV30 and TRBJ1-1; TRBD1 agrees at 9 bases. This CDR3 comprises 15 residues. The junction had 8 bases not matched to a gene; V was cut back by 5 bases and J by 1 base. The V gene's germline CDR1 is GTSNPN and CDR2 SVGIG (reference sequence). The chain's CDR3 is CAWDTGTGSNTEAFF. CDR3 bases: TGTGCCTGGGACACCGGGACAGGGTCGAACACTGAAGCTTTCTTT.

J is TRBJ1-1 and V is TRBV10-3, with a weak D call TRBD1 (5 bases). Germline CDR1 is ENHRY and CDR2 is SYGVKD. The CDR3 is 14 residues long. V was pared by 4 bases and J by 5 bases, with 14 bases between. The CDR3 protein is CAISGPGEHTEAFF. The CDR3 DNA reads TGTGCCATCAGTGGACCGGGGGAACATACTGAAGCTTTCTTT.

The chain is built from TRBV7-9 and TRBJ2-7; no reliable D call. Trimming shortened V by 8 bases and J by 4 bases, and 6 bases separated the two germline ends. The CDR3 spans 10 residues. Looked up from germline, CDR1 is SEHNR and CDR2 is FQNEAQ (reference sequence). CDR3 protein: CASGQYEQYF. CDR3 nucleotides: TGTGCCAGCGGTCAGTACGAGCAGTACTTC.